The 6 T cell receptor beta chains in this list originate from one sample, sequenced in a study of blood T cell repertoires in COVID-19. Libraries were prepared by immunoSEQ multiplex PCR; TCRdb keeps only in-frame clonotypes and omits some of them. The sample holds approximately 78,000 clones, roughly 90% seen once. What was sequenced was peripheral blood. These receptors originate from a man between 45 and 60 years old with acute or convalescent COVID-19.

The V call is TRBV4-1, the J call TRBJ1-1, with 9 positions matching TRBD1. This CDR3 region has 16 residues. V lost 2 bases to trimming and J lost 4 bases; unmatched junction nucleotides: 8. Germline-derived CDR1 and CDR2 are MGHRA and YSYEKL. As DNA, the CDR3 is TGCGCCAGCAGCCAACACCCCGGGACAGGGAGCACTGAAGCTTTCTTT. This codes for CASSQHPGTGSTEAFF.

The rearrangement joins TRBV27 to TRBJ1-1; 9 nucleotides line up with TRBD1. The CDR3 covers 13 residues. Germline V gives CDR1 MNHEY, CDR2 SMNVEV (reference sequence). V trimming: 6 bases; J trimming: 3 bases; junction bases outside the gene matches: 2. The CDR3 region is CASRTGGDTEAFF. The CDR3 DNA is TGTGCCAGCAGGACAGGGGGTGACACTGAAGCTTTCTTT.

The chain couples TRBV6-5 to TRBJ1-2, with D possibly being TRBD1 (5 bases). The CDR3 runs to 16 residues. CDR1 MNHEY and CDR2 SVGAGI come from the germline V gene. V gave up 0 bases and J gave up 7 bases, with 18 bases separating them. The DNA for the CDR3 is TGTGCCAGCAGTTACTCGGAGGGACGTCAGCAGGGTGGCTACACCTTC. It encodes CASSYSEGRQQGGYTF.

DNA of the CDR3: TGTGCCATCAGTGAAGGGACAGCTTCCTCTGGAAACACCATATATTTT. It translates to CAISEGTASSGNTIYF. The chain is built from TRBV10-3 and TRBJ1-3; 7 positions agree with TRBD1. CDR3 length: 16 amino acids. The V gene's germline CDR1 is ENHRY and CDR2 SYGVKD. The ends lost 3 bases at V and 0 bases at J; junction bases unmatched: 5.

The rearrangement links TRBV9 to TRBJ1-5, with 8 bases aligning to TRBD1. Germline-derived CDR1 and CDR2 are SGDLS and YYNGEE. Unmatched junction bases numbered 3, after V lost 0 bases and J lost 4 bases. The length of the CDR3 is 15 residues. The CDR3 loop reads CASSVGTGINQPQHF. For the CDR3, the DNA is TGTGCCAGCAGCGTAGGGACAGGGATTAATCAGCCCCAGCATTTT.

This chain joins TRBV18 and TRBJ1-2, with 8 bases matching TRBD1. Germline V gives CDR1 KGHSH, CDR2 LQKENI. Trimming cost V 2 bases and J 2 bases; bases outside gene matches: 7. The CDR3 is 16 amino acids. The CDR3 region is CASSPFQGAGNYGYTF. CDR3 DNA: TGTGCCAGCTCACCATTCCAGGGGGCGGGGAACTATGGCTACACCTTC.